What follows are 22 T cell receptor beta chains derived from one specimen sequenced in a study of Graves' ophthalmopathy and Graves' hyperthyroidism (dated by TCRdb to 2016 to 2019). TCRdb records Illumina HiSeq 2000 as the sequencer. For repertoire sequencing, TCR beta CDR3 regions were amplified from RNA transcripts. A first-round RT-PCR used HTBI primers with the Qiagen OneStep RT-PCR kit, followed by a second-round multiplex PCR, size selection and purification. TCRdb's own reprocessing of the public reads used fastp at Q25 and MiXCR and kept productive beta chains. Merged by CDR3 protein, the rows form single entries marked with the most common genes and DNA. The sample yields 1 million to 1.3 million distinct CDR3 sequences; about 35% were counted once. Around 10% of the sample is held by the ten biggest clonotypes. Sequenced sample: peripheral blood or thyroid tissue (not recorded which). The source is an adult man with Graves' hyperthyroidism.

V gene TRBV10-3 combines with J gene TRBJ2-7; D is possibly TRBD1 or TRBD2 (5 bases each). This CDR3 has 12 residues. Germline lookup yields CDR1 ENHRY and CDR2 SYGVKD. The CDR3 here is CVLRGTNYEQYF. Written as DNA, the CDR3 is TGTGTCCTGAGAGGGACGAACTACGAGCAGTACTTC.

Of note for this clonotype: As the CDR3 is not closed by the conserved phenylalanine or tryptophan, this likely results from a read error. The DNA is omitted, as the CDR3 cannot be located on it reliably, and the CDR3 follows TCRdb's listing. V is TRBV7-2 and J is TRBJ2-5. The CDR3 is made up of 8 amino acids, end residues included. Germline V gives CDR1 SGHTA, CDR2 FQGNSA. The CDR3 sequence is CASTRWVR.

This clonotype was seen ten or more times. V is TRBV20-1 and J is TRBJ1-3; the D is unclear. Germline CDR1 and CDR2: DFQATT and SNEGSKA (reference sequence). This CDR3 is built from 14 residues. The V end lost 6 bases, the J end lost 3 bases, and 15 bases lay between the germline ends. CDR3 residues: CSAQGPNLGNTIYF. The DNA for the CDR3 is TGCAGTGCGCAAGGTCCTAACCTTGGAAACACCATATATTTT.

The chain joins TRBV19 to TRBJ2-7; D is perhaps TRBD2 (9 bases). V gave up 6 bases and J gave up 5 bases, with 23 bases separating them. The CDR3 is 16 amino acids. From germline, CDR1 is LNHDA and CDR2 SQIVND (reference sequence). CDR3 in amino acids: CASRLGTSRGRHEQYF. For the CDR3, the DNA is TGTGCCAGTAGGCTCGGGACTAGCAGGGGGCGCCACGAGCAGTACTTC.

Only a few counts were recorded for this clonotype. The rearrangement joins TRBV12-3 or TRBV12-4 to TRBJ2-5, with 10 nucleotides matching TRBD2. The CDR3 sequence is 15 residues long. V lost 6 bases and J lost 5; bases outside the gene matches: 9. The CDR3 DNA reads TGTGCCAGCAGGACTAGCGGGTTGGGTGTGGAGACCCAGTACTTC. Translating gives CASRTSGLGVETQYF.

The table lists this clonotype with a few counts. The rearrangement joins TRBV3-1 to TRBJ1-2; D gene uncertain. Trimming cost V 2 bases and J 5 bases, with 12 bases left between them. Germline CDR1 is LGHDT and CDR2 is YNNKEL (reference sequence). This CDR3 contains 14 residues. Written as DNA, the CDR3 is TGTGCCAGCAGCCAAAGGCAGGCCTGGTATGGCTACACCTTC. Its translation: CASSQRQAWYGYTF.

The chain couples TRBV11-2 to TRBJ1-4; 10 bases align to TRBD1. The CDR3 totals 16 residues. The J segment lost 5 bases and the V segment lost 5 bases, leaving 8 bases of the junction unmatched. Germline CDR1 and CDR2: SGHAT and FQNNGV. CDR3 nucleotide sequence: TGTGCCAGCAGCCAGGGACAGGGGCTTGACAATGAAAAACTGTTTTTT. Encoded protein: CASSQGQGLDNEKLFF.

In regard to this clonotype: A single base separates this from a much larger clone, so it may be a read error. The chain uses TRBV7-3 and TRBJ1-3; no clear D gene. The CDR3 spans 14 residues. Per germline, CDR1 SGHTA and CDR2 FQGTGA. The CDR3: CASGLTPYGNTIYF. CDR3 bases: TGTGCCAGCGGCTTAACCCCGTACGGAAACACCATATATTTT. Based on the CDR3 plus reference TRBV7-3 and TRBJ1-3, the full variable domain is GAGVSQTPSNKVTEKGKYVELRCDPISGHTALYWYRQSLGQGPEFLIYFQGTGAADDSGLPNDRFFAVRPEGSVSTLKIQRTERGDSAVYLCASGLTPYGNTIYFGEGSWLTVV.

This clonotype was found many times. The chain joins TRBV7-9 to TRBJ2-7, with D perhaps assigned TRBD1 or TRBD2 (6 bases each). The germline V gene encodes CDR1 SEHNR and CDR2 FQNEAQ (reference sequence). This CDR3 has 16 residues. V was clipped by 1 base and J by 3 bases, with 16 bases between them. The CDR3 DNA reads as TGTGCCAGCAGCTTAGTGGTTAGCGGAGGGGGCTACGAGCAGTACTTC. It encodes CASSLVVSGGGYEQYF.

In this sample, this clonotype turned up a few times. This chain connects TRBV19 to TRBJ2-5, with a tentative D call TRBD2 (6 bases). Trimming stripped 0 bases from V and 4 bases from J, with 21 bases between. Germline lookup yields CDR1 LNHDA and CDR2 SQIVND (reference sequence). The CDR3 contains 18 residues. The CDR3 bases are TGTGCCAGTAGTATAGACATCGGAGGGGCAGGTCTCCCAGAGACCCAGTACTTC. Translated: CASSIDIGGAGLPETQYF.

A few counts support this clonotype. This chain's CDR3 is CASRGQGELFF. In DNA form, the CDR3 reads TGTGCCAGCAGGGGACAGGGGGAGCTGTTTTTT. J is TRBJ2-2 and V is TRBV7-9, with TRBD1 matching over 7 bases. Trimming cost V 6 bases and J 8 bases; bases outside gene matches: 0. Looked up from germline, CDR1 is SEHNR and CDR2 is FQNEAQ (reference sequence). CDR3 size: 11 residues.

The sample holds many counts of this clonotype. The rearrangement uses TRBV20-1 and TRBJ1-6; D possibly corresponds to TRBD1 (6 bases). The ends were cut back, 2 bases at V and 2 bases at J, with 16 bases in the middle. CDR1 DFQATT and CDR2 SNEGSKA come from the germline V gene (reference sequence). The CDR3 has 17 amino acids. The CDR3 sequence is CSARRVGGLTYNSPLHF. CDR3 nucleotide sequence: TGCAGTGCTAGACGGGTCGGGGGGCTCACCTATAATTCACCCCTCCACTTT.

This clonotype has ten or more counts. Written as DNA, the CDR3 is TGTGCCAGTGCACAACGTGTACAAGAGACCCAGTACTTC. Translation gives CASAQRVQETQYF. The V call is TRBV6-6, the J call TRBJ2-5; no clear D. CDR1 MNHNY and CDR2 SVGAGI come from the germline V gene (reference sequence). CDR3 length: 13 amino acids. The ends were cut back, 9 bases at V and 2 bases at J, with 13 bases in the middle.

This chain connects TRBV20-1 to TRBJ2-7; 10 nucleotides match TRBD2. The CDR3 consists of 15 residues. CDR1 is DFQATT, CDR2 SNEGSKA, per germline (reference sequence). Unmatched junction bases numbered 9, after V lost 2 bases and J lost 5 bases. The CDR3 loop is CSARIVLAGADEQYF. The CDR3 nucleotides read TGCAGTGCTAGAATAGTCCTAGCGGGAGCTGACGAGCAGTACTTC.

This chain joins TRBV6-6 and TRBJ1-3; 9 bases are a match to TRBD1. Germline V CDR1 and CDR2: MNHNY, SVGAGI (reference sequence). Unmatched junction bases numbered 7, after V lost 7 bases and J lost 0 bases. The CDR3 is made up of 16 amino acids. CDR3 DNA: TGTGCCAGCATGGGACAGGGAACGAGCTCTGGAAACACCATATATTTT. This gives the protein CASMGQGTSSGNTIYF.

The table lists this clonotype with many counts. The chain has TRBV7-8 and TRBJ1-5; D is uncertain. The germline CDR1 and CDR2 sequences are SGHVS and FQNEAQ. This CDR3 is built from 15 residues. V lost 5 bases and J lost 2, with 13 bases in between. The CDR3 protein is CASSPREIGNQPQHF. CDR3 sequence (DNA): TGTGCCAGCAGCCCTCGGGAGATCGGCAATCAGCCCCAGCATTTT.

This clonotype turned up a few times. Germline is not matched at one junction end, which may reflect a read error. V and J are TRBV7-7 and TRBJ2-5; D uncertain. The CDR3 loop spans 13 amino acids. Germline CDR1 reads SSHAT; CDR2 reads FNYEAQ (reference sequence). Here the CDR3 reads CASSKTPQETQYF. The DNA of the CDR3 is TGTGCTAGCAGCAAGACACCCCAAGAGACCCAGTACTTC.

With respect to this clonotype: A read error may be the cause here, since a much bigger clone is one base away. J is TRBJ2-7 and V is TRBV7-2; a possible D gene is TRBD1 (5 bases). The CDR3 length is 12 residues. V was pared by 5 bases and J by 8 bases, with 13 bases between. CDR1 is SGHTA and CDR2 is FQGNSA in the germline V gene. This CDR3 is CASSAQGSQQYF. In DNA, the CDR3 is TGTGCCAGCAGCGCGCAGGGAAGTCAGCAGTACTTC.

The CDR3 DNA follows: TGCAGTGCTAGAGACCCGACAGGCAGATGGGGGGAGCAGTACTTC. Encoded protein: CSARDPTGRWGEQYF. The chain combines TRBV20-1 with TRBJ2-7, with D tentatively TRBD1 (6 bases). The V and J ends lost 0 bases and 7 bases respectively, with 19 bases between them. There are 15 residues in the CDR3. Germline lookup yields CDR1 DFQATT and CDR2 SNEGSKA (reference sequence).

This clonotype was seen just once. The chain joins TRBV7-8 to TRBJ2-6, with D tentatively TRBD1 (5 bases). Germline CDR1 and CDR2: SGHVS and FQNEAQ. Trimming cost V 3 bases and J 0 bases, with 9 bases left between them. The CDR3 loop spans 16 amino acids. Here the CDR3 reads CASSFRVASGANVLTF. The CDR3, as DNA: TGTGCCAGCAGCTTCAGGGTGGCCTCTGGGGCCAACGTCCTGACTTTC.

As to this clonotype: A single base separates this from a much larger clone, so it may be a read error. The rearrangement uses TRBV19 and TRBJ2-5, with TRBD1 identical over 7 bases. Germline CDR1 reads LNHDA; CDR2 reads SQIVND (reference sequence). The CDR3 is 15 amino acids. CDR3 sequence reads: CASSPWTGMQEIQYF. The CDR3 DNA is TGTGCCAGTAGTCCGTGGACAGGAATGCAAGAGATCCAGTACTTC.

The chain combines TRBV7-9 with TRBJ2-5; no clear D. Germline assignment: CDR1 SEHNR and CDR2 FQNEAQ (reference sequence). V gave up 5 bases and J gave up 1 base, with 11 bases separating them. The CDR3 has 14 amino acids. Here the CDR3 reads CASSTPQSQETQYF. In DNA, the CDR3 is TGTGCCAGCAGCACCCCCCAAAGCCAAGAGACCCAGTACTTC.